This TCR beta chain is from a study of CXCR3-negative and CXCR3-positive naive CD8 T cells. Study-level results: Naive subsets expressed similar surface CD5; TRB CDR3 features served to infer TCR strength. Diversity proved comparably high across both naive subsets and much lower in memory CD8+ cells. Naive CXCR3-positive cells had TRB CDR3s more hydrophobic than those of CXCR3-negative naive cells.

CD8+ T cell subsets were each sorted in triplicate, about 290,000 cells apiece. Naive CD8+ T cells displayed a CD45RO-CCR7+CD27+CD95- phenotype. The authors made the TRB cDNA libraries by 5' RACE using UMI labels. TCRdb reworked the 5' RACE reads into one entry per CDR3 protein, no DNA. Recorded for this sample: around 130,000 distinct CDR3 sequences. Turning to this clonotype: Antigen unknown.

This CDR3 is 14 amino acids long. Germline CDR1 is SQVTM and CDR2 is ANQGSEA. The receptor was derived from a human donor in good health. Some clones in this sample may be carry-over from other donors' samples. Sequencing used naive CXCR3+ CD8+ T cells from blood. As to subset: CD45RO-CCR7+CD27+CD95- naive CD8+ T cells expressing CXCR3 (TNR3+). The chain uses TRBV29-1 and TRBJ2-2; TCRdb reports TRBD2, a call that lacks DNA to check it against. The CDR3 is CSAYPALNTGELFF.